The 5 T cell receptor beta chains given below trace back to one sample, sequenced in a study of OX40 agonist ivuxolimab in advanced cancers. The protocol was immunoSEQ multiplex PCR, while the TCRdb copy is restricted to in-frame clones and leaves out a portion. Among approximately 98,000 clones, under 85% were seen once, and the ten largest hold roughly 5%. The sample was CD4+ or CD8+ T cells sorted from blood, taken in a trial of the OX40 agonist ivuxolimab. These receptor sequences come from an adult with an advanced solid tumor such as melanoma, head and neck, liver or kidney cancer.

The chain carries TRBV6-6 and TRBJ2-2; the match to TRBD1 covers 8 bases. The CDR3 consists of 13 residues. J was trimmed by 6 bases and V by 7 bases; bases with no gene match: 4. The germline gives CDR1 MNHNY, CDR2 SVGAGI (reference sequence). CDR3 protein: CASTNRGSGELFF. CDR3 coding DNA: TGTGCCAGCACCAACAGGGGGTCCGGGGAGCTGTTTTTT.

The chain couples TRBV7-8 to TRBJ2-1, with TRBD1 identical over 7 bases. The trim removed 1 base at V and 8 bases at J, leaving 11 bases unmatched. Germline V gives CDR1 SGHVS, CDR2 FQNEAQ. CDR3 length equals 16 residues. CDR3 DNA: TGTGCCAGCAGCTTAGTATCCGGGACAGTCGGGGATGAGCAGTTCTTC. The encoded protein is CASSLVSGTVGDEQFF.

The chain recombines TRBV7-8 with TRBJ2-1, with D perhaps given as TRBD1 or TRBD2 (5 bases each). V shed 4 bases and J shed 10 bases, with 20 bases lying between them. Germline CDR1 reads SGHVS; CDR2 reads FQNEAQ. This CDR3 contains 15 residues. CDR3 sequence (DNA): TGTGCCAGCAGCTCCAGGGCGGGTCGGAGCGGAGAGCAGTTCTTC. It codes for CASSSRAGRSGEQFF.

The genes are TRBV11-2 and TRBJ1-6; no clear D gene. Trimming left V 2 bases short and J 6 bases short, with 5 bases between. The CDR3 spans 13 residues. Germline V gene sequence: CDR1 SGHAT, CDR2 FQNNGV. CDR3 nucleotides: TGTGCCAGCAGCTTACCTGTTAATTCACCCCTCCACTTT. It encodes CASSLPVNSPLHF.

By proportion, this clone is medium-sized. The chain carries TRBV5-4 and TRBJ1-2, with D tentatively TRBD1 (6 bases). The CDR3 runs to 16 residues. Trimming shortened V by 3 bases and J by 2 bases, and 17 bases separated the two germline ends. Germline-derived CDR1 and CDR2 are SGHNT and YYREEE (reference sequence). The CDR3 sequence: CASSSRGGSNNYGYTF. CDR3 bases: TGTGCCAGCAGCTCCCGAGGGGGGTCCAACAACTATGGCTACACCTTC.